Each of the 25 T cell receptor beta chains below was sequenced from the same sample in a study of shared clonotypes between healthy human individuals. TCRdb's table, derived via immunoSEQ multiplex PCR, lists solely in-frame clones and lacks some. Among approximately 1,500,000 clones listed, approximately 97% were seen once. Sequences were obtained from naive CD4+ T cells sorted from blood. Subset in this sample: CD45RA+ positively selected. Receptors originate from a man aged 25-45 years in good health.

The rearrangement joins TRBV7-9 to TRBJ2-1, with TRBD2 as a possible D gene (6 bases). Germline CDR1 is SEHNR and CDR2 is FQNEAQ (reference sequence). Between the trimmed V and J ends, which lost 7 bases and 3 bases, there was a span of 13 bases. The CDR3 has 14 residues. The CDR3 protein is CASNPGGYYNEQFF. CDR3 nucleotide sequence: TGTGCCAGCAACCCCGGAGGGTACTACAATGAGCAGTTCTTC.

This clone was picked up one time. The V gene is TRBV5-6, the J gene TRBJ1-2; D remains ambiguous. The germline V gene encodes CDR1 SGHDT and CDR2 YYEEEE. The ends were cut back, 1 base at V and 7 bases at J, with 11 bases in the middle. This CDR3 spans 13 amino acids. Written as DNA, the CDR3 is TGTGCCAGCAGCTTGCCGAATTCTGGTGGCTACACCTTC. It specifies CASSLPNSGGYTF.

CDR3 region: CASSKGQENSGNTIYF. The DNA of the CDR3 is TGCGCCAGCAGCAAGGGACAGGAGAACTCTGGAAACACCATATATTTT. The chain recombines TRBV5-1 with TRBJ1-3; 8 bases are a match to TRBD1. Germline CDR1 SGHRS, CDR2 YFSETQ. This CDR3 contains 16 residues. Losses at the gene ends were 4 bases for V and 0 bases for J; bases not matched to a gene: 6.

With regard to this clone: The identical CDR3 is also encoded by other nucleotide sequences in the sample. The chain employs TRBV10-2 and TRBJ1-5, with no clear D. With 0 bases removed from V and 3 bases from J, the gap between germline ends came to 6 bases. The CDR3 sequence is 14 residues long. Germline CDR1 and CDR2: WSHSY and SAAADI. The CDR3 loop reads CASSESGFNQPQHF. As DNA, the CDR3 is TGCGCCAGCAGTGAGTCAGGCTTCAATCAGCCCCAGCATTTT.

This chain joins TRBV11-3 and TRBJ1-5; D is unclear. Germline V gene lookup returns CDR1 SGHNT and CDR2 YENEEA. V dropped 8 bases and J dropped 2 bases, with 13 bases sitting between them. The CDR3 is 14 amino acids. The CDR3 DNA sequence: TGTGCCAGCGGTTCAAGACTTGGCAATCAGCCCCAGCATTTT. Protein product: CASGSRLGNQPQHF.

V usage is TRBV15 and J usage is TRBJ2-3; TRBD2 matches 7 bases. In germline, CDR1 is LNHNV, CDR2 YYDKDF (reference sequence). Losses at the gene ends were 0 bases for V and 3 bases for J; bases not matched to a gene: 12. The CDR3 sequence is 18 residues long. The CDR3 DNA reads as TGTGCCACCAGCAGAGATTGGGAGGGCCCTCAGAAGACAGATACGCAGTATTTT. Protein: CATSRDWEGPQKTDTQYF.

The chain recombines TRBV19 with TRBJ2-7; TRBD2 matches 10 bases. The J segment lost 4 bases and the V segment lost 5 bases, leaving 8 bases of the junction unmatched. This CDR3 comprises 15 residues. Germline V gene data show CDR1 as LNHDA and CDR2 as SQIVND (reference sequence). Written as DNA, the CDR3 is TGTGCCAGTAGTTCTAGGCTAGCGGGAGTTTACGAGCAGTACTTC. Protein sequence: CASSSRLAGVYEQYF.

V gene TRBV5-1 combines with J gene TRBJ2-3; no firm D call. The CDR3 has 14 amino acids. The germline V and J ends were trimmed by 4 bases and 6 bases, with 15 bases remaining between them. CDR1 and CDR2 from the germline V gene are SGHRS and YFSETQ. The CDR3 DNA reads as TGCGCCAGCAGCCCCCGGACCGGACGGGATACGCAGTATTTT. This translates into CASSPRTGRDTQYF.

CDR3 sequence: CASSPFSGTSGSGGSSYEQYF. CDR3 coding DNA: TGCGCCAGCAGCCCTTTCAGTGGAACTAGCGGGAGTGGCGGTAGCTCCTACGAGCAGTACTTC. The genes are TRBV5-1 and TRBJ2-7, with TRBD2 matching over 11 bases. Trimming removed 4 bases from V and 0 bases from J; junction bases left unmatched: 21. This CDR3 comprises 21 residues. Germline V gives CDR1 SGHRS, CDR2 YFSETQ. The whole variable domain, remainder taken from reference TRBV5-1 and TRBJ2-7, is KAGVTQTPRYLIKTRGQQVTLSCSPISGHRSVSWYQQTPGQGLQFLFEYFSETQRNKGNFPGRFSGRQFSNSRSEMNVSTLELGDSALYLCASSPFSGTSGSGGSSYEQYFGPGTRLTVT.

J is TRBJ2-1 and V is TRBV11-2; TRBD2 agrees at 11 bases. Germline V gene data show CDR1 as SGHAT and CDR2 as FQNNGV. This CDR3 comprises 15 residues. J was trimmed by 4 bases and V by 5 bases; bases with no gene match: 4. Here the CDR3 reads CASSRGLAEYNEQFF. CDR3 sequence (DNA): TGTGCCAGCAGCCGGGGACTAGCGGAGTACAATGAGCAGTTCTTC.

This chain connects TRBV30 to TRBJ2-3; D may correspond to TRBD1 or TRBD2 (5 bases each). This CDR3 has 17 residues. Germline V gives CDR1 GTSNPN, CDR2 SVGIG (reference sequence). V was clipped by 4 bases and J by 0 bases, with 20 bases between them. CDR3 DNA: TGTGCCTGGAATCCGGGACCTATGGCATCTAGCACAGATACGCAGTATTTT. This gives the protein CAWNPGPMASSTDTQYF. The full variable domain, completed using reference TRBV30 and TRBJ2-3, is SQTIHQWPATLVQPVGSPLSLECTVEGTSNPNLYWYRQAAGRGLQLLFYSVGIGQISSEVPQNLSASRPQDRQFILSSKKLLLSDSGFYLCAWNPGPMASSTDTQYFGPGTRLTVL.

V and J are TRBV27 and TRBJ2-3; D perhaps matches TRBD2 (5 bases). This CDR3 has 15 residues. Trimming left V 6 bases short and J 2 bases short, with 15 bases between. The V gene's germline CDR1 is MNHEY and CDR2 SMNVEV (reference sequence). The DNA for the CDR3 is TGTGCCAGCAGCGCTTGGGTTAGCGTCACAGATACGCAGTATTTT. Protein product: CASSAWVSVTDTQYF.

V is TRBV19 and J is TRBJ2-3; D not resolved. Trimming cost V 3 bases and J 2 bases, with 27 bases left between them. This CDR3 has 20 residues. The germline gives CDR1 LNHDA, CDR2 SQIVND (reference sequence). The CDR3 loop is CASSITGHKAGQGYTDTQYF. CDR3 bases: TGTGCCAGTAGTATCACCGGTCACAAGGCCGGGCAAGGGTACACAGATACGCAGTATTTT. Full variable domain (remainder filled in from reference TRBV19 and TRBJ2-3): DGGITQSPKYLFRKEGQNVTLSCEQNLNHDAMYWYRQDPGQGLRLIYYSQIVNDFQKGDIAEGYSVSREKKESFPLTVTSAQKNPTAFYLCASSITGHKAGQGYTDTQYFGPGTRLTVL.

The rearrangement uses TRBV5-8 and TRBJ2-1; D call uncertain. Germline V gene data show CDR1 as SGHTS and CDR2 as YDEGEE. The CDR3 spans 15 residues. Trimming left V 2 bases short and J 0 bases short, with 9 bases between. CDR3 DNA sequence: TGTGCCAGCAGCTTTACTTGGAGCTCCTACAATGAGCAGTTCTTC. This translates into CASSFTWSSYNEQFF. Using reference TRBV5-8 and TRBJ2-1 for the parts outside the CDR3, the full variable domain is EAGVTQSPTHLIKTRGQQATLRCSPISGHTSVYWYQQALGLGLQFLLWYDEGEERNRGNFPPRFSGRQFPNYSSELNVNALELEDSALYLCASSFTWSSYNEQFFGPGTRLTVL.

The chain is built from TRBV5-1 and TRBJ1-3; no clear D gene. CDR1 is SGHRS and CDR2 is YFSETQ in the germline V gene. The germline V and J ends were trimmed by 0 bases and 9 bases, with 16 bases remaining between them. The CDR3 runs 15 residues. CDR3 coding DNA: TGCGCCAGCAGCTTGGCCACGGGGATGGAAGCCACCATATATTTT. It yields the protein CASSLATGMEATIYF.

V usage is TRBV5-4 and J usage is TRBJ2-5, with TRBD1 matching over 11 bases. V lost 2 bases to trimming and J lost 5 bases; unmatched junction nucleotides: 8. The CDR3 runs 16 residues. In germline, CDR1 is SGHNT, CDR2 YYREEE (reference sequence). For the CDR3, the DNA is TGTGCCAGCAGCTTCGGAGCGGACAGGGGGCAGGAGACCCAGTACTTC. Translating it yields CASSFGADRGQETQYF. Full variable domain (missing parts from reference TRBV5-4 and TRBJ2-5): ETGVTQSPTHLIKTRGQQVTLRCSSQSGHNTVSWYQQALGQGPQFIFQYYREEENGRGNFPPRFSGLQFPNYSSELNVNALELDDSALYLCASSFGADRGQETQYFGPGTRLLVL.

Comment on this clone: The sample has other DNA sequences that encode this CDR3 too. This chain uses TRBV6-1 with TRBJ1-5; the D is unclear. V was clipped by 6 bases and J by 5 bases, with 5 bases between them. The germline V gene encodes CDR1 MNHNS and CDR2 SASEGT. CDR3 size: 11 residues. The CDR3 sequence is CASSGDQPQHF. The DNA for the CDR3 is TGTGCCAGCAGCGGGGATCAGCCCCAGCATTTT.

This clone occurred once. The chain employs TRBV29-1 and TRBJ2-7; 9 positions agree with TRBD1. V shed 5 bases, J shed 3 bases, and the junction held 11 bases outside the gene matches. CDR3 size: 15 residues. Germline V gene data show CDR1 as SQVTM and CDR2 as ANQGSEA. CDR3 in DNA: TGCAGCGTTCGGCGTGGGACAGGGAAAAACTACGAGCAGTACTTC. It yields the protein CSVRRGTGKNYEQYF.

The genes are TRBV4-1 and TRBJ1-5; D remains ambiguous. V was cut by 5 bases and J by 0 bases, with 11 bases left in between. The germline gives CDR1 MGHRA, CDR2 YSYEKL. The CDR3 runs 15 residues. CDR3 sequence: CASSLGLSSNQPQHF. As DNA, the CDR3 is TGCGCCAGCAGCTTAGGGCTTTCTAGCAATCAGCCCCAGCATTTT.

The V gene is TRBV11-3, the J gene TRBJ2-1; 12 nucleotides match TRBD2. The CDR3 covers 15 residues. Trimming removed 5 bases from V and 3 bases from J; junction bases left unmatched: 2. Germline assignment: CDR1 SGHNT and CDR2 YENEEA. CDR3 sequence (DNA): TGTGCCAGCAGCGAGGGACTAGCGGGCTACAATGAGCAGTTCTTC. Encoded protein: CASSEGLAGYNEQFF.

The CDR3 bases are TGCGCCAGCAGCGGTTTGCTAGCGACTCAAGAGACCCAGTACTTC. Translated, it gives CASSGLLATQETQYF. The chain joins TRBV5-1 to TRBJ2-5, with a tentative D call TRBD2 (6 bases). Germline loops: CDR1 SGHRS, CDR2 YFSETQ. Trimming stripped 4 bases from V and 2 bases from J, with 15 bases between. The CDR3 loop spans 15 amino acids.

This sequence joins TRBV14 and TRBJ2-7; D may correspond to TRBD1 or TRBD2 (5 bases each). This CDR3 has 14 amino acids. V was clipped by 8 bases and J by 8 bases, with 22 bases between them. Germline V gene sequence: CDR1 SGHDN, CDR2 FVKESK. CDR3 sequence (DNA): TGTGCCAGCGGCCCCGGGACCGTTCTCTCCAAGCAGTACTTC. This encodes CASGPGTVLSKQYF. The full variable domain, rest sourced from reference TRBV14 and TRBJ2-7, is EAGVTQFPSHSVIEKGQTVTLRCDPISGHDNLYWYRRVMGKEIKFLLHFVKESKQDESGMPNNRFLAERTGGTYSTLKVQPAELEDSGVYFCASGPGTVLSKQYFGPGTRLTVT.

The rearrangement uses TRBV6-1 and TRBJ2-3; no clear D. This CDR3 is built from 14 residues. Germline CDR1 and CDR2: MNHNS and SASEGT. V was clipped by 1 base and J by 2 bases, with 7 bases between them. The CDR3 DNA follows: TGTGCCAGCAGTGAAGGCAGGACCACAGATACGCAGTATTTT. It encodes CASSEGRTTDTQYF.

The chain carries TRBV27 and TRBJ1-3; no definite D call. Trimming took off 5 bases at V and 2 bases at J, with 16 bases between the two ends. Germline V gives CDR1 MNHEY, CDR2 SMNVEV (reference sequence). The CDR3 covers 16 residues. This chain's CDR3 is CASSPRATVTGNTIYF. The CDR3 coding sequence is TGTGCCAGCAGTCCCCGGGCTACAGTAACTGGAAACACCATATATTTT.

This sequence joins TRBV6-1 and TRBJ2-5; 16 bases map to TRBD2. Germline V gene sequence: CDR1 MNHNS, CDR2 SASEGT. This CDR3 is 15 amino acids long. Trimming took 6 bases from V and 4 from J; bases not matched to a gene: 2. The CDR3 reads CASRGLAGGPETQYF. The CDR3 DNA sequence: TGTGCCAGCAGGGGACTAGCGGGAGGGCCAGAGACCCAGTACTTC.